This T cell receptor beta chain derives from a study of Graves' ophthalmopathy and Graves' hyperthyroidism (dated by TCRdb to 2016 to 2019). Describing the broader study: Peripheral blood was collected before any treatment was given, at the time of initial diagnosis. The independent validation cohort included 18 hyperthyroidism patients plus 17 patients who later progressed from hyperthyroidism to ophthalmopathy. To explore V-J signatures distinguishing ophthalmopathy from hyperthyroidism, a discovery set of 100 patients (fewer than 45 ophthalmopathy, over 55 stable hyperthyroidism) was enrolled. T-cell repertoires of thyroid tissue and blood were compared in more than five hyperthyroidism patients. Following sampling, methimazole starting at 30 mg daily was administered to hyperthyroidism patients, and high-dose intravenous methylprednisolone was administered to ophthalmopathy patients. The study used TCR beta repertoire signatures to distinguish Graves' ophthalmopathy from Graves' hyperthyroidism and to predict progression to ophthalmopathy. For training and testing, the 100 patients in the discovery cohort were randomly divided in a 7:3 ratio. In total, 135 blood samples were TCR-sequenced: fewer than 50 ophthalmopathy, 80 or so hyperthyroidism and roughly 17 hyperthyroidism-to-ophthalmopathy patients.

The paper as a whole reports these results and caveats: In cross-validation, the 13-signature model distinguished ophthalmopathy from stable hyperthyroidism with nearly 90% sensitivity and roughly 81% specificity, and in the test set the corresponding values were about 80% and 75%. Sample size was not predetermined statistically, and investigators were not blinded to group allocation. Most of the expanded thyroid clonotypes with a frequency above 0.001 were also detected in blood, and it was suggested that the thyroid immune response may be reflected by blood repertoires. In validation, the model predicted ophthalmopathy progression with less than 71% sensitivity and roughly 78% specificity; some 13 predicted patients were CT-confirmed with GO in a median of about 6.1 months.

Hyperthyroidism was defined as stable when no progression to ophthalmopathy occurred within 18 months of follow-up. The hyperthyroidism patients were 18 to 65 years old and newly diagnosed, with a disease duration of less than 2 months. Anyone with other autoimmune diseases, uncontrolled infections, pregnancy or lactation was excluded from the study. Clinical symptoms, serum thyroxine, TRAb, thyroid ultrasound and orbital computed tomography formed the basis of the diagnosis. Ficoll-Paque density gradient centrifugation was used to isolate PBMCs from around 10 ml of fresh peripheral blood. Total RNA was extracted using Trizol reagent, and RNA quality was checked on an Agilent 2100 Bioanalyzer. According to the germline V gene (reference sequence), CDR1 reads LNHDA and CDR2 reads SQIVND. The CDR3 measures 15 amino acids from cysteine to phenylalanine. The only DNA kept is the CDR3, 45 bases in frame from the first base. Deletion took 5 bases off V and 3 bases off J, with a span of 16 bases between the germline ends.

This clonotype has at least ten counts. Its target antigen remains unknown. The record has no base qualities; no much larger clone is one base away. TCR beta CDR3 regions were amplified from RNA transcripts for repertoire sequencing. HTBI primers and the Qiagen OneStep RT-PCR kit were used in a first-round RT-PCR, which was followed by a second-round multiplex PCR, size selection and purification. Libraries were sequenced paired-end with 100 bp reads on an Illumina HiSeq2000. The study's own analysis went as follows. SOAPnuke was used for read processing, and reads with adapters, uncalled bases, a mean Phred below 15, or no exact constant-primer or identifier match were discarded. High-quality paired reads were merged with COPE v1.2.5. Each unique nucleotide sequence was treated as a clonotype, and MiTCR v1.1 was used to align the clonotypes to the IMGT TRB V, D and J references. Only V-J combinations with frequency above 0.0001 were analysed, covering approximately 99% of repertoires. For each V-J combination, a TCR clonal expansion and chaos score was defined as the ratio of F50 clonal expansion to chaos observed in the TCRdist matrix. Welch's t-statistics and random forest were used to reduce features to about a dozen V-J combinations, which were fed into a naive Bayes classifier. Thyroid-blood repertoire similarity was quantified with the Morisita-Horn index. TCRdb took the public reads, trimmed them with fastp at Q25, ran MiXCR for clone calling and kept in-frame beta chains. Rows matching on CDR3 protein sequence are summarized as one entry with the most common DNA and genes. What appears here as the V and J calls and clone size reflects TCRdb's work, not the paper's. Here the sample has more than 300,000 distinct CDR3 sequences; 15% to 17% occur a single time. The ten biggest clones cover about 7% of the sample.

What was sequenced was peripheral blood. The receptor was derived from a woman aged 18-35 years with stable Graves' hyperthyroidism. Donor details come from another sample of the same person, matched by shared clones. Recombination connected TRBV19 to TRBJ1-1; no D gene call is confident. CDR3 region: CASSSGGYRYTEAFF. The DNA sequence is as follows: TGTGCCAGTAGTTCCGGAGGGTATAGGTACACTGAAGCTTTCTTT.